The T cell receptor (beta chain) under discussion was sequenced for a study of shared clonotypes between healthy human individuals. Germline V lookup: CDR1 KGHSH, CDR2 LQKENI. The J segment lost 0 bases and the V segment lost 6 bases, leaving 9 bases of the junction unmatched. The CDR3 consists of 18 residues. The data were produced by immunoSEQ multiplex PCR, yet TCRdb's version contains in-frame clones alone and is incomplete. This table holds around 940,000 clones, more than 75% found once. Source material: memory CD4+ T cells sorted from blood. Subset given: CD45RA-negative fraction. This rearrangement joins TRBV18 to TRBJ2-6; 9 bases map to TRBD1. This receptor was identified in a man younger than 35 in good health. Here the CDR3 DNA reads TGTGCCAGCTCGAGTACAGGGGGCCTTAGCTCTGGGGCCAACGTCCTGACTTTC. Translation: CASSSTGGLSSGANVLTF. Using reference TRBV18 and TRBJ2-6 for the parts outside the CDR3, the full variable domain is NAGVMQNPRHLVRRRGQEARLRCSPMKGHSHVYWYRQLPEEGLKFMVYLQKENIIDESGMPKERFSAEFPKEGPSILRIQQVVRGDSAAYFCASSSTGGLSSGANVLTFGAGSRLTVL.